Listed below are T cell receptor beta chains from one sample, sequenced in a study of cytomegalovirus exposure and HLA in healthy donors. Method: immunoSEQ multiplex PCR; TCRdb's copy keeps in-frame clones and lacks some. The sample has around 50,000 clones. The sequenced sample consisted of PBMCs. All receptors come from a female donor in good health and CMV-seronegative. CDR3s include the opening cysteine and the closing phenylalanine or tryptophan. D genes are given only for firm matches.

>-|TRBV5-1|TRBJ2-7
TGCGCCAGCAGCTTAGAAGGGGCGTTGGGCGAGCAGTACTTC
CASSLEGALGEQYF
>-|TRBV6-5|TRBJ1-2
TGTGCCAGCAGTTATTTCGGGCCAGCGGGTGGCTACACCTTC
CASSYFGPAGGYTF
>TRBD2|TRBV18|TRBJ2-5
TGTGCCAGCGCGGGGGGTTACCAAGAGACCCAGTACTTC
CASAGGYQETQYF
>TRBD2|TRBV9|TRBJ2-1
TGTGCCAGCAGCCCCCACGATCTAGCGGACTACAATGAGCAGTTCTTC
CASSPHDLADYNEQFF
>-|TRBV5-1|TRBJ2-5
TGCGCCAGCAGCTTGCTGACAGGACAAGAGACCCAGTACTTC
CASSLLTGQETQYF
>-|TRBV7-9|TRBJ2-5
TGTGCCAGCAGCTCCCTGGCGGGTTCGGAAGAGACCCAGTACTTC
CASSSLAGSEETQYF
>TRBD1|TRBV19|TRBJ1-5
TGTGCCAGTAGTACGGGACAGGGGGTCTTTCAGCCCCAGCATTTT
CASSTGQGVFQPQHF
>TRBD1|TRBV29-1|TRBJ1-1
TGCAGCGTTGTACCCCAGGCAGGGGGCAACACTGAAGCTTTCTTT
CSVVPQAGGNTEAFF
>-|TRBV6-5|TRBJ2-7
TGTGCCAGCAGTTACGCCGGAGGGACCGAGCAGTACTTC
CASSYAGGTEQYF
>-|TRBV6-9|TRBJ2-7
TGTGCCAGCAGTCCCCGGGACACCACACAGCAGTACTTC
CASSPRDTTQQYF
>-|TRBV6-5|TRBJ1-3
TGTGCCAGCAGTCCGACAGAGTATGGAAACACCATATATTTT
CASSPTEYGNTIYF
>-|TRBV6-5|TRBJ1-1
TGTGCCAGCAGTTACTCGGCCGGGGAAAGGCGAGCTTTCTTT
CASSYSAGERRAFF
>TRBD2|TRBV5-6|TRBJ2-1
TGTGCCAGCAGCTTGCCTAGCGGGAGATCTGAGCAGTTCTTC
CASSLPSGRSEQFF
>TRBD2|TRBV5-6|TRBJ2-7
TGTGCCAGCAGCTGGGTGACTAGCGGGAGGGTCCACGAGCAGTACTTC
CASSWVTSGRVHEQYF
>-|TRBV10-3|TRBJ1-5
TGTGCCATCAGTGAGGGGGACAACCCCAATCAGCCCCAGCATTTT
CAISEGDNPNQPQHF
>TRBD1|TRBV7-2|TRBJ2-7
TGTGCCAGCAGCTTAGCGTGGACAGGGGGGGTGGTCGAGCAGTACTTC
CASSLAWTGGVVEQYF
>-|TRBV9|TRBJ1-6
TGTGCCAGCAGTGGAGATAGTAGTGGTAATTCACCCCTCCACTTT
CASSGDSSGNSPLHF
>-|TRBV18|TRBJ2-3
TGTGCCAGCTCACCACTCCCCGCCGGGAGTTCTTCTGGGGATACGCAGTATTTT
CASSPLPAGSSSGDTQYF
>-|TRBV4-2|TRBJ1-1
TGTGCCAGCAGCCGGACGGGGGTCACTGAAGCTTTCTTT
CASSRTGVTEAFF
>-|TRBV6-6|TRBJ2-3
TGTGCCAGCAGTCCCCCTTCCTTAGAGGATACGCAGTATTTT
CASSPPSLEDTQYF
>-|TRBV11-3|TRBJ1-2
TGTGCCAGCAGCTCATCCGGACGCGGGACCTTC
CASSSSGRGTF
>TRBD2|TRBV9|TRBJ2-1
TGTGCCAGCAGCGTAGGTAAGCGGGGACGGGACAATGAGCAGTTCTTC
CASSVGKRGRDNEQFF
>-|TRBV9|TRBJ1-1
TGTGCCAGCAGCGTCAGGGGACTAGACACTGAAGCTTTCTTT
CASSVRGLDTEAFF
>-|TRBV7-9|TRBJ2-2
TGTGCCAGCAGCCCCGTGAACAGCGGAGGGTACACCGGGGAGCTGTTTTTT
CASSPVNSGGYTGELFF
>TRBD2|TRBV29-1|TRBJ2-7
TGCAGCGCAAGCGGGGGGAGCTCCTACGAGCAGTACTTC
CSASGGSSYEQYF
>-|TRBV18|TRBJ2-1
TGTGCCAGCTCACCAGAAACGGGAGTCGGATACAATGAGCAGTTCTTC
CASSPETGVGYNEQFF
>-|TRBV6-5|TRBJ2-1
TGTGCCAGCAGTTACTCGTGGGACACTCACAATGAGCAGTTCTTC
CASSYSWDTHNEQFF
>-|TRBV4-2|TRBJ2-7
TGTGCCAGCAGCCAAGATAGCTCCATATACTACGAGCAGTACTTC
CASSQDSSIYYEQYF
>TRBD2|TRBV7-9|TRBJ2-1
TGTGCCAGCAGCGTGGGGACTAGCGGGGGATCCTACAATGAGCAGTTCTTC
CASSVGTSGGSYNEQFF
>-|TRBV7-6|TRBJ1-1
TGTGCCAGCAGCCTTTCGGGGAGGAACACTGAAGCTTTCTTT
CASSLSGRNTEAFF
>-|TRBV9|TRBJ2-5
TGTGCCAGCAGCGGGACGAGGGGGGAGACCCAGTACTTC
CASSGTRGETQYF